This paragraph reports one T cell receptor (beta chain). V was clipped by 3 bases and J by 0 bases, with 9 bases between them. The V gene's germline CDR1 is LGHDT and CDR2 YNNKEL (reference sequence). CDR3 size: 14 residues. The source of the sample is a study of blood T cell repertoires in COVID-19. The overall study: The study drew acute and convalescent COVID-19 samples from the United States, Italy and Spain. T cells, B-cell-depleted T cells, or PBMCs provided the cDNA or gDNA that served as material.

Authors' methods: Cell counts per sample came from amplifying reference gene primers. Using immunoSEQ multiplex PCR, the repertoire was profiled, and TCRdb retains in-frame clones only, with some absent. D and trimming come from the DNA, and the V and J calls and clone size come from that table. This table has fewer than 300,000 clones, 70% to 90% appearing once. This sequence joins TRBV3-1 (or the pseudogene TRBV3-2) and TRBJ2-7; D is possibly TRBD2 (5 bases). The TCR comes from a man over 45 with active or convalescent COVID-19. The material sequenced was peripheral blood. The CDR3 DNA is TGTGCCAGCAGCCACGGCGGGCGCTCCTACGAGCAGTACTTC. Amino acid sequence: CASSHGGRSYEQYF.